This TCR beta chain is from a study of identical twins. Carrying unique molecular identifiers, the cDNA also gained a universal primer site through template switching. TCRdb itself ran the 5' RACE reads through MiXCR, one entry per CDR3 protein. The profile shows hundreds of thousands of distinct CDR3 sequences, roughly 6% of them singletons. Germline V gives CDR1 WSHSY, CDR2 SAAADI. V gave up 8 bases and J gave up 0 bases; unmatched junction bases: 8. The CDR3 loop spans 15 amino acids. There are many counts of this clonotype. What it binds is unknown. Overall study findings and caveats: Whereas memory repertoires showed no such difference, abundant cord blood beta clonotypes carried fewer insertions. Out-of-frame TCR alpha sharing in monozygotic twins exceeded recombination model predictions. The study found excess low generation probability among twin-shared out-of-frame alpha sequences.

The clonotype comes from a man between 18 and 29 years old in good health. The chain couples TRBV10-2 to TRBJ2-3, with 7 bases that match TRBD2. Sequencing input: naive T cells sorted from blood. The CDR3 DNA is TGCGCCAGCTGCCCTGATAGCGGGAGCACAGATACGCAGTATTTT. It encodes CASCPDSGSTDTQYF.